Below are 32 T cell receptor beta chains sequenced from a single sample in a study of T cell responses to AZD1222 COVID-19 vaccine. The data were produced by immunoSEQ multiplex PCR, yet TCRdb's version contains in-frame clones alone and is incomplete. The table lists approximately 140,000 clones, approximately 90% of them singletons. The specimen was peripheral blood, collected on day 0 of AZD1222 vaccination. The receptors shown here come from an adult in good health.

The chain couples TRBV3-1 (or the pseudogene TRBV3-2) to TRBJ2-3; TRBD2 aligns across 12 bases. The V gene end was trimmed by 5 bases and the J gene end by 0 bases; junction bases not matched to a gene: 6. The CDR3 is 17 amino acids. CDR1 LGHDT and CDR2 YNNKEL come from the germline V gene (reference sequence). The CDR3 DNA reads TGTGCCAGCAGCTGGACTAGCGGGGACCTTAGCACAGATACGCAGTATTTT. Its protein is CASSWTSGDLSTDTQYF.

The chain's CDR3 is CSVGGQASYGYTF. In DNA form, the CDR3 reads TGCAGCGTTGGCGGACAGGCTAGCTATGGCTACACCTTC. The rearrangement uses TRBV29-1 and TRBJ1-2; 7 positions agree with TRBD1. This CDR3 region has 13 residues. V was pared by 4 bases and J by 4 bases, with 6 bases of the junction left unmatched. Germline CDR1 reads SQVTM; CDR2 reads ANQGSEA.

This chain connects TRBV6-2 or TRBV6-3 to TRBJ2-2; unclear D gene. Looked up from germline, CDR1 is MNHEY and CDR2 is SVGEGT. The CDR3 is 13 residues long. The V gene lost 0 bases and the J gene lost 7 bases, with 6 bases spanning the gap. The CDR3 region has the DNA TGTGCCAGCAGTTACTCCGAAGGCGGGGAGCTGTTTTTT. Its protein product is CASSYSEGGELFF.

The CDR3 DNA reads TGTGCCAGCAGCCCACTCCGACAGAACACTGAAGCTTTCTTT. It specifies CASSPLRQNTEAFF. The V call is TRBV7-8, the J call TRBJ1-1; D gene uncertain. The CDR3 spans 14 residues. The germline V and J ends were trimmed by 5 bases and 1 base, with 11 bases remaining between them. The V gene's germline CDR1 is SGHVS and CDR2 FQNEAQ.

J is TRBJ1-1 and V is TRBV5-6; D is possibly TRBD1 (5 bases). Deletions cut 0 bases from V and 5 bases from J, with 14 bases between. The CDR3 loop spans 15 amino acids. From germline, CDR1 is SGHDT and CDR2 YYEEEE. CDR3 amino acids: CASSLDPGVRTEAFF. The CDR3 DNA reads TGTGCCAGCAGCTTGGACCCGGGGGTGAGGACTGAAGCTTTCTTT.

V usage is TRBV29-1 and J usage is TRBJ2-7; 12 nucleotides line up with TRBD1. Germline V gene data show CDR1 as SQVTM and CDR2 as ANQGSEA. The CDR3 extends over 13 amino acids. The V and J ends lost 7 bases and 5 bases, in that order; junction bases with no gene match: 6. In DNA, the CDR3 is TGCAGCGGGCGGGGACAGGGGGCAAACGAGCAGTACTTC. This codes for CSGRGQGANEQYF.

The chain has TRBV30 and TRBJ2-3; D ambiguous. CDR1 GTSNPN and CDR2 SVGIG come from the germline V gene (reference sequence). This CDR3 region has 13 residues. The germline V and J ends were trimmed by 3 bases and 2 bases, with 9 bases remaining between them. The CDR3 spells CAWSHGTTDTQYF. CDR3 DNA: TGTGCCTGGAGCCATGGAACCACAGATACGCAGTATTTT. The full variable domain, with the rest looked up from reference TRBV30 and TRBJ2-3, is SQTIHQWPATLVQPVGSPLSLECTVEGTSNPNLYWYRQAAGRGLQLLFYSVGIGQISSEVPQNLSASRPQDRQFILSSKKLLLSDSGFYLCAWSHGTTDTQYFGPGTRLTVL.

The chain uses TRBV19 and TRBJ1-1; possibly TRBD1 for D (6 bases). Germline loops: CDR1 LNHDA, CDR2 SQIVND (reference sequence). The CDR3 length is 10 residues. The ends were cut back, 11 bases at V and 10 bases at J, with 14 bases in the middle. The CDR3 DNA follows: TGTGCCCACCGGAGGGGGGGAGCTTTCTTT. It yields the protein CAHRRGGAFF.

This chain joins TRBV18 and TRBJ2-7; tentative D call: TRBD2 (6 bases). Trimming took off 4 bases at V and 7 bases at J, with 14 bases between the two ends. The CDR3 is 13 amino acids. Germline-derived CDR1 and CDR2 are KGHSH and LQKENI. Here the CDR3 DNA reads TGTGCCAGCTCACTCTCCCGGGAGCGTGAGCAGTACTTC. Translation gives CASSLSREREQYF.

The table lists this clone with many counts. The genes are TRBV12-3 or TRBV12-4 and TRBJ1-3, with no clear D. The germline V and J ends were trimmed by 2 bases and 4 bases, with 3 bases remaining between them. This CDR3 has 12 residues. Here the CDR3 reads CASSLWGNTIYF. The CDR3 nucleotides read TGTGCCAGCAGTTTATGGGGAAACACCATATATTTT.

The V and J genes are TRBV7-2 and TRBJ2-5, with D perhaps matching TRBD1 (5 bases). Trimming pared 3 bases from V and 0 bases from J, leaving 8 bases between. The CDR3 is 14 amino acids. Germline V gene lookup returns CDR1 SGHTA and CDR2 FQGNSA. CDR3 protein: CASSFRGNQETQYF. The CDR3 nucleotides read TGTGCCAGCAGCTTTAGGGGCAACCAAGAGACCCAGTACTTC.

The V call is TRBV6-1, the J call TRBJ1-2; D call uncertain. With 0 bases removed from V and 6 bases from J, the gap between germline ends came to 11 bases. Germline CDR1 is MNHNS and CDR2 is SASEGT. The length of the CDR3 is 14 residues. CDR3 amino acids: CASSEAYERNGYTF. The CDR3 DNA reads TGTGCCAGCAGTGAAGCGTATGAGCGGAATGGCTACACCTTC.

Notes on this clone: Other DNA sequences of this sample code for an identical CDR3. The J gene is TRBJ2-5, the V gene TRBV7-2; the D is unclear. The V end was cut by 4 bases, the J end by 2 bases, with 2 bases between. This CDR3 has 11 amino acids. Germline CDR1 reads SGHTA; CDR2 reads FQGNSA. This CDR3 reads CASSYQETQYF. CDR3 DNA sequence: TGTGCCAGCAGCTATCAAGAGACCCAGTACTTC.

The gene calls are TRBV28 and TRBJ1-2; D not certain. V lost 7 bases and J lost 0, with 9 bases in between. The CDR3 sequence is 13 residues long. Germline V lookup: CDR1 MDHEN, CDR2 SYDVKM. The CDR3 bases are TGTGCCAGCATCTCCGGGGCTAACTATGGCTACACCTTC. This translates into CASISGANYGYTF.

The rearrangement joins TRBV18 to TRBJ1-1; D may be TRBD1 (6 bases). This CDR3 is built from 14 residues. V lost 5 bases to trimming and J lost 6 bases, with 16 bases between them. Germline CDR1 and CDR2: KGHSH and LQKENI. CDR3 in DNA: TGTGCCAGCTCAGGCGGGGGGCGGGGCCCTGAAGCTTTCTTT. Translated: CASSGGGRGPEAFF.

The table lists this clone with a count of one. V usage is TRBV25-1 and J usage is TRBJ1-2; D might be TRBD1 (5 bases). Germline-derived CDR1 and CDR2 are MGHDK and SYGVNS. The CDR3 extends over 14 amino acids. Trimming pared 1 base from V and 6 bases from J, leaving 12 bases between. DNA of the CDR3: TGTGCCAGCAGTGAATCGGGGCAGGAGAATGGCTACACCTTC. This gives the protein CASSESGQENGYTF.

J is TRBJ1-6 and V is TRBV7-2; 9 positions match TRBD1. The CDR3 contains 14 residues. Germline assignment: CDR1 SGHTA and CDR2 FQGNSA. The junction had 6 bases not matched to a gene; V was cut back by 5 bases and J by 10 bases. The CDR3 sequence: CASSAGQGSSPLHF. The CDR3 DNA reads TGTGCCAGCAGCGCCGGACAGGGGAGCTCACCCCTCCACTTT.

This clone was seen just once. The chain has TRBV5-4 and TRBJ2-7; 8 bases are a match to TRBD1. J lost 0 bases, V lost 4 bases, and 12 bases had no gene match. The CDR3 contains 17 residues. In germline, CDR1 is SGHNT, CDR2 YYREEE (reference sequence). CDR3 in amino acids: CASSISSGTGSSYEQYF. The CDR3 DNA sequence: TGTGCCAGCAGCATCAGTTCCGGGACAGGTAGCTCCTACGAGCAGTACTTC.

The gene calls are TRBV4-3 and TRBJ1-4; D is unresolved. Germline loops: CDR1 LGHNA, CDR2 YSLEER. Trimming pared 0 bases from V and 11 bases from J, leaving 22 bases between. This CDR3 spans 17 amino acids. The CDR3 nucleotides are TGCGCCAGCAGCCAAGATATGAGCGGGGTACGTGCGGACAAACTGTTTTTT. Translating it yields CASSQDMSGVRADKLFF.

The chain is built from TRBV5-4 and TRBJ2-3; D is tentatively TRBD1 or TRBD2 (5 bases each). Germline CDR1 reads SGHNT; CDR2 reads YYREEE (reference sequence). CDR3 size: 15 residues. The V gene lost 0 bases and the J gene lost 4 bases, with 12 bases spanning the gap. The CDR3 here is CASSLDSGAPDTQYF. In DNA form, the CDR3 reads TGTGCCAGCAGCTTGGATTCCGGGGCGCCAGATACGCAGTATTTT.

V usage is TRBV5-4 and J usage is TRBJ1-3, with TRBD1 as a possible D gene (5 bases). The CDR3 is 14 residues long. V shed 0 bases and J shed 4 bases, with 8 bases lying between them. Per germline, CDR1 SGHNT and CDR2 YYREEE (reference sequence). The CDR3 protein is CASSLAGIGNTIYF. In nucleotides, the CDR3 is TGTGCCAGCAGCTTGGCAGGGATCGGAAACACCATATATTTT.

The chain links TRBV12-2 to TRBJ1-1; the D call in the table, TRBD1, was not verified against the DNA. TRBV12-2 is reported as a pseudogene. This CDR3 is built from 18 residues. CDR3 DNA: TGTGCAAGTCGCTTAGCTATATATCCAGCAGGGGGCGGGACTGAAGCTTTCTTT. Amino acids: CASRLAIYPAGGGTEAFF.

This clone showed up just once. The chain couples TRBV10-3 to TRBJ2-2, with 10 positions matching TRBD2. In germline, CDR1 is ENHRY, CDR2 SYGVKD. The CDR3 runs to 15 residues. V was pared by 6 bases and J by 5 bases, with 6 bases of the junction left unmatched. CDR3 DNA: TGTGCCATCAGATTAGCGGGGGGCCTTACCGGGGAGCTGTTTTTT. It is translated as CAIRLAGGLTGELFF.

CDR3 DNA: TGTGCCAGCAGCGTAGCTTTGACGGGGGGGTACAATGAGCAGTTCTTC. The encoded protein is CASSVALTGGYNEQFF. J is TRBJ2-1 and V is TRBV9; 8 bases line up with TRBD2. The CDR3 sequence is 16 residues long. Germline values: CDR1 SGDLS, CDR2 YYNGEE. Trimming removed 0 bases from V and 4 bases from J; junction bases left unmatched: 6.

The table lists this clone with a few counts. V gene TRBV7-9 combines with J gene TRBJ1-2, with a possible D match to TRBD1 (5 bases). The CDR3 has 14 residues. The V end lost 4 bases, the J end lost 4 bases, and 13 bases lay between the germline ends. CDR1 and CDR2 (germline): SEHNR, FQNEAQ (reference sequence). The CDR3 DNA reads as TGTGCCAGCAGCTCAACCGGGACTCCCTATGGCTACACCTTC. Amino acids: CASSSTGTPYGYTF.

The chain couples TRBV7-2 to TRBJ1-1; D not certain. The CDR3 loop spans 14 amino acids. Germline V gene data show CDR1 as SGHTA and CDR2 as FQGNSA. Trimming left V 4 bases short and J 0 bases short, with 9 bases between. CDR3 nucleotides: TGTGCCAGCAGCTCTTCACGGGTGAACACTGAAGCTTTCTTT. Encoded protein: CASSSSRVNTEAFF.

The rearrangement links TRBV5-4 to TRBJ2-5, with 10 bases aligning to TRBD2. The CDR3 runs to 15 residues. Germline trimming cut 1 base from V and 5 bases from J; bases unmatched to any gene: 5. From germline, CDR1 is SGHNT and CDR2 YYREEE (reference sequence). CDR3 DNA: TGTGCCAGCAGCTTGTTTAGCGGGGGGAGGGAGACCCAGTACTTC. This translates into CASSLFSGGRETQYF.

The rearrangement uses TRBV19 and TRBJ2-7; 7 bases map to TRBD2. The CDR3 has 14 amino acids. CDR1 and CDR2 from the germline V gene are LNHDA and SQIVND (reference sequence). The V gene end was trimmed by 3 bases and the J gene end by 9 bases; junction bases not matched to a gene: 11. The CDR3 DNA sequence: TGTGCCAGTAGTATCTCGCGGACTAGTTATGTGCAGTACTTC. The encoded protein is CASSISRTSYVQYF.

This sequence joins TRBV15 and TRBJ2-3; 9 positions match TRBD1. The J segment lost 4 bases and the V segment lost 1 base, leaving 0 bases of the junction unmatched. Germline CDR1 is LNHNV and CDR2 is YYDKDF (reference sequence). The CDR3 contains 14 residues. CDR3 coding DNA: TGTGCCACCAGCAGAGGACAGGGGGCAGATACGCAGTATTTT. The encoded protein is CATSRGQGADTQYF.

This chain connects TRBV18 to TRBJ1-3; 8 bases line up with TRBD1. V was clipped by 4 bases and J by 4 bases; unmatched bases: 12. This CDR3 spans 17 amino acids. Germline values: CDR1 KGHSH, CDR2 LQKENI. CDR3 residues: CASSRGQVGLSGNTIYF. In nucleotides, the CDR3 is TGTGCCAGCTCACGGGGACAGGTCGGCCTTTCCGGAAACACCATATATTTT.

In its sample, this clone was seen a few times. The rearrangement uses TRBV18 and TRBJ1-2, with 7 positions matching TRBD1. With 3 bases clipped from V and 2 bases from J, the junction kept 3 bases outside the gene matches. The CDR3 has 14 amino acids. Germline-derived CDR1 and CDR2 are KGHSH and LQKENI. The CDR3 nucleotides read TGTGCCAGCTCACCGGGGGACAGCAACTATGGCTACACCTTC. Translated, it gives CASSPGDSNYGYTF.

This clone has only one observation. The chain carries TRBV7-9 and TRBJ2-7; no reliable D call. The germline V and J ends were trimmed by 2 bases and 2 bases, with 7 bases remaining between them. The CDR3 covers 13 residues. The germline CDR1 and CDR2 sequences are SEHNR and FQNEAQ (reference sequence). The CDR3 bases are TGTGCCAGCAGCTTAAGCCAGGCCTACGAGCAGTACTTC. Translated, it gives CASSLSQAYEQYF.